This TCR beta chain was observed in a study of blood T cells in healthy people across ages (dated by TCRdb to the mid-2010s). For context, the study as a whole: In model experiments, template switching captured roughly one uniquely barcoded TCR beta cDNA molecule for every two T cells. To avoid experimental bias, donors of different ages were randomly spread across the sequencing lanes. Using the same blood draw, the study looked at two additional independent replicas of 1 million unique cDNA reads for two donors, one aged 18 to 30 and the other aged 80 or older. Donors were grouped into four age groups: young (average about 15 years), middle-aged (39), aged (about 60) and long-lived (approximately 81). Using deep sequencing normalized with unique cDNA molecular identifiers, the study measured how TCR beta repertoire diversity changes with age.

The research as a whole found: Compared with the aged group, the long-lived group had more naive CD4+ T cells, fewer expanded clones and increased TCR diversity, a pattern suggesting age selection. Conclusive comparison of naive and antigen-experienced compartments was prevented by the profiling of bulk unsorted PBMCs. Donor CMV infection status was unknown, potentially confounding age-related changes in expanded clonotypes. Estimates of total diversity based on one million sequenced T cells were considered lower bounds and underestimates. There was a strong correlation between observed TCR beta diversity and the percentage of naive T cells measured by flow cytometry. As age increased, observed TCR beta diversity per million T cells dropped in a roughly linear way, and a significant reduction was already evident by age approximately 40.

Systemically healthy Caucasian individuals from Russia, about 38 in total and aged about 6 to 95 years, were included as donors. Approximately 9.3 milliliters of peripheral blood were drawn from each donor into EDTA-treated Vacutainer tubes. Ficoll-Paque density-gradient centrifugation was used to isolate PBMCs, with at least 6 million per sample. Trizol reagent was used to extract total RNA from the PBMCs, yielding at least 5 micrograms per sample. The percentages of naive CD45RAhigh/CD27high T cells were determined by flow cytometry on a PBMC aliquot from every donor. Details on this clonotype: There is no known antigen for this receptor. Per-base quality was not reported, and no clone a single base away is much larger than it.

Library generation was performed with 5' RACE. For sequencing, an Illumina HiSeq 2500 was employed. A second PCR of roughly 7 to 12 cycles was run with a J-beta primer mix and a sample-barcoded 5' primer. A template-switch 5' adaptor carrying 12 random nucleotides introduced a unique molecular identifier onto each TCR beta cDNA molecule. Each sample yielded at least 2.5 million CDR3-containing paired-end reads. The Mint cDNA synthesis kit, primed by a TRBC-specific oligonucleotide, was used to synthesize first-strand cDNA from all RNA. Following uracil-DNA glycosylase treatment, all cDNA underwent a first 18-cycle PCR with the universal primers M1SS and BC2_uni_R. Per the original workflow: Each sample was normalized by randomly selecting 1 million high-quality reads, each carrying a distinct molecular identifier. Reads with shared molecular identifiers were discarded instead of being binned into consensus sequences. MiTCR, run with a Q25 quality threshold and the strictest error-elimination algorithm, handled CDR3 identification, clonotype clustering and error correction. A nonparametric unseen species model using Euler transformation provided a lower-bound estimate of total TCR beta diversity. TCRdb redid the processing of the public reads, applying fastp at Q25 and MiXCR, and retained in-frame beta chains. Rows with a matching CDR3 protein are joined into one entry that keeps the most common DNA and genes. None of the V and J calls come from the authors' own analysis; TCRdb made them. Across this sample there are 710,000 or so distinct CDR3 sequences, with around 32% seen only once. The biggest ten clones account for approximately 15% of the sample.

V and J are truncated by 7 bases and 6 bases respectively, leaving an intervening sequence of 15 bases. There are 13 amino acids in the CDR3, from cysteine to phenylalanine inclusive. The retained sequence is limited to the CDR3, 39 bases, with the frame set at the first base. The TCR comes from a woman older than 75 in good health. Donor details come from another sample of the same person, matched by shared clones. Sequenced material: blood. The V and J segments used are TRBV12-3 or TRBV12-4 and TRBJ1-1, with a weak D call of TRBD1 (5 bases match). This receptor carries the CDR3 CASKMKRDAEAFF. The DNA reads as follows: TGTGCCAGCAAAATGAAGAGGGACGCTGAAGCTTTCTTT.